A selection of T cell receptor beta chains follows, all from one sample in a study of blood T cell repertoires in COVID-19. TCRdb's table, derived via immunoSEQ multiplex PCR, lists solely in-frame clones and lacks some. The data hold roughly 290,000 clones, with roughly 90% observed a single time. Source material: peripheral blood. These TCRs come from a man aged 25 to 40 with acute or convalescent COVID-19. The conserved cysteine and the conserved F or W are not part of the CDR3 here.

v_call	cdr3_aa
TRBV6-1	ASSDYPGELF
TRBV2	ASSERQGWGYT
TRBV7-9	ASSLAADTQY
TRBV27	ASRIEGRPNYGYT
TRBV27	ASSFLTGMNTEAF
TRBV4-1	ASSQDQQGLYNEQF
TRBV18	ASSPQGSNQPQH
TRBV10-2	ASSEVPGGNQPQH
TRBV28	ASSTPSSGANVLT
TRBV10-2	ASSENHRGTGGTEAF
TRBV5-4	ASYNRGVNTGELF
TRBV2	ASGIDGNQPQH
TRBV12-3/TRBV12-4	ASSLGGEQPQH
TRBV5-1	ASSQGTGGTEAF
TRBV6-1	ASSVGLRQGHYGYT